The present T cell receptor beta chain was sequenced within a study of T cells after posttransplantation cyclophosphamide. Note on this clone: Its antigen is not known.

The assay was immunoSEQ multiplex PCR, and TCRdb's table has in-frame clones only and misses some. The table records 18,000 or so clones, less than 85% of them present only once. On the day of bone marrow donation, the related graft donor provided peripheral blood. This CDR3 contains 15 residues. Study-level results: Later post-transplant blood repertoires were often dominated by donor CD8+ memory clones. Tissue-infiltrating T cells from skin or gut overlapped little with blood T cells. Recipient CMV seropositivity and CMV reactivation strongly tracked TRB clonality.

The receptor was isolated from a man aged 25-45 years in good health and a related stem cell transplant donor. The sample comprised memory CD4+ T cells sorted from blood. The rearrangement uses TRBV1 and TRBJ2-7; the table gives TRBD2 as D, unverified against the DNA. TRBV1 is a documented pseudogene. The CDR3 DNA is TGCACCAGCAGCCCCTCTAGCGGGGGATTCTACGAGCAGTACTTC. Translation: CTSSPSSGGFYEQYF.